Below are 26 T cell receptor beta chains sequenced from a single sample in a study of early T cells in non-severe SARS-CoV-2 infection. Via MiXCR, TCRdb re-called the 5' RACE reads, giving one row per CDR3 protein. The profile shows about 92,000 distinct CDR3 sequences, around an eighth of them singletons. The sequencing sample was made of whole blood. Source of these receptors: an adult who was a healthcare worker with PCR-confirmed SARS-CoV-2 infection or an uninfected control (not recorded which).

This clonotype was observed many times. The chain links TRBV5-1 to TRBJ2-7; TRBD2 matches at 7 bases. The V gene's germline CDR1 is SGHRS and CDR2 YFSETQ. This CDR3 comprises 16 residues. Germline trimming cut 1 base from V and 0 bases from J; bases unmatched to any gene: 7. Here the CDR3 DNA reads TGCGCCAGCAGCTTGAGTCCGCGGGGGAGCTCCTACGAGCAGTACTTC. Translated: CASSLSPRGSSYEQYF.

This rearrangement joins TRBV28 to TRBJ2-7; TRBD2 matches 10 bases. The CDR3 loop spans 15 amino acids. Germline V gene lookup returns CDR1 MDHEN and CDR2 SYDVKM. V was clipped by 6 bases and J by 2 bases; unmatched bases: 7. CDR3 sequence: CASSPQLAGAYEQYF. CDR3 coding DNA: TGTGCCAGCAGCCCCCAGCTAGCGGGAGCCTACGAGCAGTACTTC.

The CDR3 loop reads CSVEREMPYNEQFF. The CDR3 bases are TGCAGTGTCGAGCGGGAAATGCCTTACAATGAGCAGTTCTTC. The rearrangement links TRBV20-1 to TRBJ2-1; TRBD2 aligns across 7 bases. Trimming took 7 bases from V and 4 from J; bases not matched to a gene: 10. This CDR3 spans 14 amino acids. Germline CDR1 and CDR2: DFQATT and SNEGSKA (reference sequence).

The chain couples TRBV5-5 to TRBJ1-6; the D gene is possibly TRBD1 (6 bases). The CDR3 is made up of 17 amino acids. CDR1 and CDR2 (germline): SGHKS, YYEKEE (reference sequence). Trimming removed 2 bases from V and 0 bases from J, with 12 bases in between. The CDR3 DNA is TGTGCCAGCAGCTTCGGGGGGGCGATCTCCTATAATTCACCCCTCCACTTT. It codes for CASSFGGAISYNSPLHF.

V usage is TRBV12-3 or TRBV12-4 and J usage is TRBJ1-6, with 11 positions matching TRBD1. V lost 3 bases and J lost 7; bases outside the gene matches: 2. The CDR3 totals 15 residues. DNA for the CDR3: TGTGCCAGCAGTTTGGGACAGGGGGGAAATTCACCCCTCCACTTT. Its translation is CASSLGQGGNSPLHF.

This chain uses TRBV5-4 with TRBJ1-2; weak D call: TRBD1 (5 bases). This CDR3 contains 13 residues. Looked up from germline, CDR1 is SGHNT and CDR2 is YYREEE (reference sequence). The V gene lost 0 bases and the J gene lost 8 bases, with 11 bases spanning the gap. The CDR3, as DNA: TGTGCCAGCAGCTTGGCCGGGACCAGGGGCTACACCTTC. Translating it yields CASSLAGTRGYTF.

V and J are TRBV7-9 and TRBJ2-1, with 9 bases fitting TRBD2. Germline CDR1 is SEHNR and CDR2 is FQNEAQ (reference sequence). The ends lost 2 bases at V and 1 base at J; junction bases unmatched: 3. This CDR3 contains 16 residues. Here the CDR3 DNA reads TGTGCCAGCAGCTTATTGAGCGGGAGGTCCTACAATGAGCAGTTCTTC. Protein product: CASSLLSGRSYNEQFF.

This clonotype was found a few times. The rearrangement uses TRBV29-1 and TRBJ1-1, with unresolved D. Germline assignment: CDR1 SQVTM and CDR2 ANQGSEA. The V gene lost 2 bases and the J gene lost 4 bases, with 2 bases spanning the gap. CDR3 length: 10 amino acids. CDR3 loop: CSVEITEAFF. The CDR3 region has the DNA TGCAGCGTTGAAATCACTGAAGCTTTCTTT.

This clonotype was counted only a few times. V gene TRBV7-8 combines with J gene TRBJ2-7; 12 nucleotides line up with TRBD2. The J segment lost 5 bases and the V segment lost 1 base, leaving 0 bases of the junction unmatched. The germline V gene has CDR1 SGHVS and CDR2 FQNEAQ. The CDR3 sequence is 14 residues long. As DNA, the CDR3 is TGTGCCAGCAGCTTAGGACTAGCGGGAGACGAGCAGTACTTC. Its translation: CASSLGLAGDEQYF.

This clonotype was seen ten or more times. One end of the junction fails to match germline, which may point to a read error. The chain carries TRBV7-7 and TRBJ1-1; possibly TRBD1 for D (5 bases). Per the germline V gene, CDR1 is SSHAT and CDR2 is FNYEAQ (reference sequence). The CDR3 has 12 amino acids. CDR3 sequence (DNA): TGTGCCAGCACCACCCCGGGGCCTGAGGCTTTCTTT. Translating gives CASTTPGPEAFF.

The rearrangement links TRBV7-6 to TRBJ1-1, with D unclear. The V and J ends lost 0 bases and 4 bases respectively, with 9 bases between them. The CDR3 extends over 14 amino acids. Germline CDR1 is SGHVS and CDR2 is FNYEAQ. CDR3 residues: CASSLALVGTEAFF. The CDR3 DNA follows: TGTGCCAGCAGCTTAGCGTTGGTCGGCACTGAAGCTTTCTTT.

V is TRBV20-1 and J is TRBJ2-1; D remains ambiguous. The germline V gene encodes CDR1 DFQATT and CDR2 SNEGSKA (reference sequence). This CDR3 spans 15 amino acids. The CDR3 reads CGPLQLMSGGLEQFF. The CDR3 DNA sequence: TGCGGACCACTTCAACTTATGTCTGGTGGGCTTGAGCAGTTCTTC.

The rearrangement links TRBV27 to TRBJ2-3; TRBD1 matches at 8 bases. CDR3 size: 16 residues. CDR1 and CDR2 (germline): MNHEY, SMNVEV (reference sequence). The V and J ends lost 0 bases and 0 bases, in that order; junction bases with no gene match: 2. CDR3 protein: CASSLSGTGSTDTQYF. The CDR3 region has the DNA TGTGCCAGCAGTTTATCGGGGACAGGAAGCACAGATACGCAGTATTTT.

In its sample, this clonotype was seen many times. The rearrangement joins TRBV4-1 to TRBJ2-1, with a weak D call TRBD2 (6 bases). The length of the CDR3 is 15 residues. The V end lost 0 bases, the J end lost 7 bases, and 13 bases lay between the germline ends. Germline-derived CDR1 and CDR2 are MGHRA and YSYEKL. The CDR3 DNA is TGCGCCAGCAGCCAAGATTGGTCAGGGAGGAATGAGCAGTTCTTC. This translates into CASSQDWSGRNEQFF.

This clonotype was picked up many times. V gene TRBV11-2 combines with J gene TRBJ2-2; no reliable D call. V was shortened by 2 bases and J by 3 bases, with 13 bases between the two germline ends. The CDR3 totals 16 residues. Germline values: CDR1 SGHAT, CDR2 FQNNGV. CDR3 sequence: CASSLYFRFDTGELFF. CDR3 coding DNA: TGTGCCAGCAGCTTATACTTCAGGTTCGACACCGGGGAGCTGTTTTTT.

The rearrangement links TRBV19 to TRBJ2-2; 11 nucleotides agree with TRBD1. V lost 3 bases, J lost 4 bases, and 4 bases stayed unmatched. This CDR3 region has 16 residues. The germline gives CDR1 LNHDA, CDR2 SQIVND (reference sequence). The CDR3 DNA follows: TGTGCCAGTAGTATTTTGGGGACAGGGGGCACCGGGGAGCTGTTTTTT. Encoded protein: CASSILGTGGTGELFF.

This clonotype was seen a few times. CDR3 sequence: CASSPSRGEGEAFF. CDR3 in DNA: TGTGCCAGCAGCCCCTCCCGAGGTGAGGGAGAAGCTTTCTTT. This chain uses TRBV5-4 with TRBJ1-1; D is undetermined. Deletions cut 4 bases from V and 8 bases from J, with 18 bases between. The germline V gene has CDR1 SGHNT and CDR2 YYREEE (reference sequence). This CDR3 is built from 14 residues.

This clonotype occurred many times. This chain connects TRBV7-9 to TRBJ1-1; D unclear. This CDR3 is 12 amino acids long. V was cut by 3 bases and J by 0 bases, with 2 bases left in between. Germline V gene lookup returns CDR1 SEHNR and CDR2 FQNEAQ (reference sequence). CDR3 nucleotides: TGTGCCAGCAGCTTTATGAACACTGAAGCTTTCTTT. It specifies CASSFMNTEAFF.

The V and J genes are TRBV11-1 and TRBJ2-1; TRBD2 might be the D (6 bases). Trimming removed 11 bases at V and 4 bases at J, with 15 bases between. Germline V gene data show CDR1 as SGHAT and CDR2 as FQDESV (reference sequence). CDR3 length: 13 residues. The CDR3 reads CAGSPEGYNEQFF. CDR3 DNA sequence: TGTGCCGGGAGCCCGGAGGGTTACAATGAGCAGTTCTTC.

V usage is TRBV5-4 and J usage is TRBJ2-6, with a tentative D call TRBD2 (5 bases). There are 16 residues in the CDR3. Trimming removed 4 bases from V and 0 bases from J, with 11 bases in between. The germline V gene has CDR1 SGHNT and CDR2 YYREEE (reference sequence). The CDR3 sequence is CASSRTPTSGANVLTF. The CDR3 nucleotides read TGTGCCAGCAGCCGGACTCCTACCTCTGGGGCCAACGTCCTGACTTTC.

Many counts were recorded for this clonotype. The chain recombines TRBV27 with TRBJ2-7, with 10 bases identical to TRBD1. This CDR3 is 14 amino acids long. After removal of 5 bases from V and 5 bases from J, the junction contained 6 bases not matched to a gene. Germline V lookup: CDR1 MNHEY, CDR2 SMNVEV (reference sequence). The CDR3 DNA follows: TGTGCCAGCAGTGTCTGGACAGGGGGGAACGAGCAGTACTTC. Protein product: CASSVWTGGNEQYF.

This clonotype was recorded a few times. The genes are TRBV7-2 and TRBJ2-3; 15 positions agree with TRBD2. After removal of 5 bases from V and 1 base from J, the junction contained 19 bases not matched to a gene. This CDR3 region has 22 residues. Germline values: CDR1 SGHTA, CDR2 FQGNSA. In DNA, the CDR3 is TGTGCCAGCAGCCTCCCCCGTGGACTAGCGGGAGGGCCTCAGTCAGGCACAGATACGCAGTATTTT. Amino acids: CASSLPRGLAGGPQSGTDTQYF.

There are a few counts of this clonotype. This rearrangement joins TRBV6-5 to TRBJ2-3; D gene unclear. The germline V and J ends were trimmed by 6 bases and 3 bases, with 16 bases remaining between them. Germline-derived CDR1 and CDR2 are MNHEY and SVGAGI. The CDR3 is 15 residues long. The CDR3 DNA reads TGTGCCAGCAGCATATCGACCCCGGTAACAGATACGCAGTATTTT. It specifies CASSISTPVTDTQYF.

The genes are TRBV7-9 and TRBJ1-2, with TRBD1 identical over 9 bases. From germline, CDR1 is SEHNR and CDR2 FQNEAQ (reference sequence). The CDR3 consists of 16 residues. The J segment lost 6 bases and the V segment lost 1 base, leaving 9 bases of the junction unmatched. CDR3 sequence (DNA): TGTGCCAGCAGCTTAGGTCCGGGACAGGGCAAAGATGGCTACACCTTC. Translated: CASSLGPGQGKDGYTF. Full variable domain (outside the CDR3, taken from reference TRBV7-9 and TRBJ1-2): DTGVSQNPRHKITKRGQNVTFRCDPISEHNRLYWYRQTLGQGPEFLTYFQNEAQLEKSRLLSDRFSAERPKGSFSTLEIQRTEQGDSAMYLCASSLGPGQGKDGYTFGSGTRLTVV.

This CDR3 reads CASRGIGYEQYF. As DNA, the CDR3 is TGTGCCAGCAGAGGGATCGGGTACGAGCAGTACTTC. The rearrangement links TRBV27 to TRBJ2-7, with D uncertain. The CDR3 loop spans 12 amino acids. From germline, CDR1 is MNHEY and CDR2 SMNVEV (reference sequence). Trimming pared 6 bases from V and 4 bases from J, leaving 10 bases between.

This clonotype turned up a few times. This chain connects TRBV12-3 or TRBV12-4 to TRBJ2-1; 11 nucleotides agree with TRBD1. CDR3 length: 17 amino acids. The J segment lost 6 bases and the V segment lost 3 bases, leaving 10 bases of the junction unmatched. The CDR3 bases are TGTGCCAGCAGTTTCTCTTGGACAGGGGGCCGTGGCAATGAGCAGTTCTTC. The encoded protein is CASSFSWTGGRGNEQFF.